These 21 T cell receptor beta chains were all obtained from the same sample, sequenced in a study of Graves' ophthalmopathy and Graves' hyperthyroidism. CDR3 regions of TCR beta were amplified from RNA transcripts. Following a first-round RT-PCR that used HTBI primers, a second-round multiplex PCR was carried out. TCRdb used MiXCR to reprocess the multiplex PCR reads, holding one entry per CDR3 protein. The sample consists of about 180,000 distinct CDR3 sequences, approximately 40% of them appearing once. Material: peripheral blood. The receptor source for this set is a woman aged 40 to 50 with Graves' ophthalmopathy.

This clonotype was seen at least ten times. The V and J genes are TRBV6-2 or TRBV6-3 and TRBJ2-2; D may match TRBD1 or TRBD2 (5 bases each). The V end lost 6 bases, the J end lost 5 bases, and 13 bases lay between the germline ends. The CDR3 sequence is 14 residues long. Germline V CDR1 and CDR2: MNHEY, SVGEGT. This chain's CDR3 is CASREGRLTGELFF. Here the CDR3 DNA reads TGTGCCAGCAGAGAGGGACGACTTACCGGGGAGCTGTTTTTT.

This clonotype was detected many times. The chain carries TRBV2 and TRBJ1-6; 11 positions agree with TRBD1. There are 16 residues in the CDR3. Trimming at V came to 2 bases and at J to 9 bases, leaving 6 bases not matched to a gene. Germline V gives CDR1 SNHLY, CDR2 FYNNEI. This CDR3 is CASSEMRTGGGSPLHF. The CDR3 region has the DNA TGTGCCAGCAGTGAAATGAGGACAGGGGGCGGTTCACCCCTCCACTTT.

This clonotype occurred a few times. The chain is built from TRBV6-2 or TRBV6-3 and TRBJ1-1; TRBD1 agrees at 7 bases. The length of the CDR3 is 13 residues. Germline V CDR1 and CDR2: MNHEY, SVGEGT. With V trimmed by 5 bases and J by 5 bases, 5 bases remained unmatched. The DNA for the CDR3 is TGTGCCAGCAGTCCGGGGACAGTGACTGAAGCTTTCTTT. Translation: CASSPGTVTEAFF.

There are many counts of this clonotype. This rearrangement joins TRBV15 to TRBJ1-5; the D is unclear. This CDR3 contains 17 residues. Germline V CDR1 and CDR2: LNHNV, YYDKDF (reference sequence). Trimming cost V 0 bases and J 0 bases, with 12 bases left between them. CDR3 loop: CATSRDHPRNSNQPQHF. The CDR3 nucleotides read TGTGCCACCAGCAGAGATCATCCCAGAAATAGCAATCAGCCCCAGCATTTT.

Ten or more counts support this clonotype. V gene TRBV12-3 or TRBV12-4 combines with J gene TRBJ2-7, with D uncertain. This CDR3 is 13 amino acids long. Trimming cost V 5 bases and J 7 bases, with 15 bases left between them. DNA of the CDR3: TGTGCCAGCAGTGGCCAGGTCCAGATGGAGCAGTACTTC. Translation: CASSGQVQMEQYF.

This clonotype showed up many times. This sequence joins TRBV12-3 or TRBV12-4 and TRBJ2-7; D perhaps matches TRBD2 (5 bases). The CDR3 covers 14 residues. Trimming took 3 bases from V and 0 from J, leaving 9 bases between them. This chain's CDR3 is CASSLEALSYEQYF. In DNA form, the CDR3 reads TGTGCCAGCAGTTTGGAGGCCCTCTCCTACGAGCAGTACTTC.

This clonotype has a count of ten or more. V is TRBV2 and J is TRBJ1-1; 7 nucleotides line up with TRBD1. The CDR3 spans 12 residues. V shed 9 bases, J shed 7 bases, and the junction held 8 bases outside the gene matches. Germline V gene lookup returns CDR1 SNHLY and CDR2 FYNNEI. The CDR3 region is CARQGMEVEAFF. The CDR3 bases are TGTGCCAGACAGGGGATGGAGGTTGAAGCTTTCTTT.

V usage is TRBV6-2 or TRBV6-3 and J usage is TRBJ2-2; no firm D call. V was shortened by 8 bases and J by 0 bases, with 7 bases between the two germline ends. The CDR3 loop spans 13 amino acids. In germline, CDR1 is MNHEY, CDR2 SVGEGT. This CDR3 reads CASHLSNTGELFF. The CDR3 DNA is TGTGCCAGCCACCTCTCGAACACCGGGGAGCTGTTTTTT.

This clonotype was picked up many times. V and J are TRBV6-1 and TRBJ1-2, with a possible D match to TRBD1 (6 bases). The CDR3 contains 15 residues. V was cut by 5 bases and J by 4 bases, with 17 bases left in between. Germline CDR1 MNHNS, CDR2 SASEGT. CDR3 DNA sequence: TGTGCCAGCAGTCCAACAGAGGGGGGGCCCTATGGCTACACCTTC. Its protein is CASSPTEGGPYGYTF.

The V call is TRBV7-2, the J call TRBJ1-3; D is unclear. With 7 bases removed from V and 0 bases from J, the gap between germline ends came to 10 bases. CDR1 is SGHTA and CDR2 is FQGNSA in the germline V gene. The CDR3 has 14 amino acids. The CDR3 loop is CASTPALSGNTIYF. The CDR3 DNA sequence: TGTGCCAGCACCCCCGCCCTCTCTGGAAACACCATATATTTT. Full variable domain (outside the CDR3, taken from reference TRBV7-2 and TRBJ1-3): GAGVSQSPSNKVTEKGKDVELRCDPISGHTALYWYRQSLGQGLEFLIYFQGNSAPDKSGLPSDRFSAERTGGSVSTLTIQRTQQEDSAVYLCASTPALSGNTIYFGEGSWLTVV.

Many counts were recorded for this clonotype. The CDR3 DNA follows: TGTGCCAGCAGTTTGAGGTTCGGGGGGATGGAGACCCAGTACTTC. Residues: CASSLRFGGMETQYF. The genes are TRBV28 and TRBJ2-5, with 7 bases lining up with TRBD2. Germline CDR1 and CDR2: MDHEN and SYDVKM. V lost 3 bases to trimming and J lost 5 bases; unmatched junction nucleotides: 9. The CDR3 sequence is 15 residues long.

This clonotype was found a few times. This chain connects TRBV6-1 to TRBJ2-5; 9 bases align to TRBD2. CDR3 length equals 16 residues. V lost 2 bases, J lost 2 bases, and 6 bases stayed unmatched. Germline lookup yields CDR1 MNHNS and CDR2 SASEGT. The CDR3 DNA reads as TGTGCCAGCAGTGAACCCCTTAGCGGGGGACAAGAGACCCAGTACTTC. Translation: CASSEPLSGGQETQYF.

This chain uses TRBV6-2 or TRBV6-3 with TRBJ2-5; D may be TRBD1 (5 bases). The CDR3 is 15 amino acids. Germline CDR1 and CDR2: MNHEY and SVGEGT. V was trimmed by 6 bases and J by 1 base, leaving 15 bases between them. The DNA for the CDR3 is TGTGCCAGCAGCCGGACCGACAGATTCCAAGAGACCCAGTACTTC. It translates to CASSRTDRFQETQYF.

This chain links TRBV28 with TRBJ1-3, with D uncertain. CDR3 length: 13 residues. Between the trimmed V and J ends, which lost 3 bases and 1 base, there was a span of 4 bases. Germline assignment: CDR1 MDHEN and CDR2 SYDVKM. Here the CDR3 reads CASSFGSGNTIYF. CDR3 DNA: TGTGCCAGCAGTTTTGGTTCTGGAAACACCATATATTTT.

This clonotype was counted many times. The chain uses TRBV7-3 and TRBJ2-5, with D perhaps matching TRBD1 or TRBD2 (6 bases each). Germline CDR1 is SGHTA and CDR2 is FQGTGA. The ends were cut back, 0 bases at V and 5 bases at J, with 13 bases in the middle. This CDR3 contains 15 residues. Here the CDR3 DNA reads TGTGCCAGCAGCTTAACGGGGGGCCGCCCGGAGACCCAGTACTTC. Protein: CASSLTGGRPETQYF.

The CDR3 sequence is CSARGGVAGNIQYF. In DNA, the CDR3 is TGCAGTGCTAGGGGAGGGGTAGCGGGGAACATTCAGTACTTC. The chain employs TRBV20-1 and TRBJ2-4; 8 nucleotides match TRBD2. CDR1 and CDR2 (germline): DFQATT, SNEGSKA (reference sequence). The length of the CDR3 is 14 residues. With V trimmed by 3 bases and J by 7 bases, 8 bases remained unmatched.

This clonotype has more than one count but fewer than ten. The chain combines TRBV6-5 with TRBJ2-7; possible D gene TRBD1, 5 bases. This CDR3 comprises 14 residues. The ends were cut back, 0 bases at V and 2 bases at J, with 8 bases in the middle. Germline loops: CDR1 MNHEY, CDR2 SVGAGI. CDR3 protein: CASSYSTVAYEQYF. The CDR3 DNA reads TGTGCCAGCAGTTACTCGACAGTAGCCTACGAGCAGTACTTC.

This clonotype was picked up many times. This rearrangement joins TRBV5-5 to TRBJ1-3; D not certain. Germline values: CDR1 SGHKS, CDR2 YYEKEE (reference sequence). Trimming pared 0 bases from V and 2 bases from J, leaving 12 bases between. This CDR3 comprises 16 residues. DNA for the CDR3: TGTGCCAGCAGCTTGGGGCAGGAGAAGGCTGGAAACACCATATATTTT. Residues: CASSLGQEKAGNTIYF.

This clonotype came up many times. The gene calls are TRBV6-1 and TRBJ2-2, with 7 bases aligning to TRBD1. CDR1 is MNHNS and CDR2 is SASEGT in the germline V gene. The CDR3 totals 15 residues. The V gene end was trimmed by 7 bases and the J gene end by 1 base; junction bases not matched to a gene: 6. CDR3 amino acids: CASKPGQLNTGELFF. CDR3 in DNA: TGTGCCAGCAAACCGGGACAGCTGAACACCGGGGAGCTGTTTTTT.

The chain recombines TRBV7-8 with TRBJ2-7; D perhaps matches TRBD2 (5 bases). CDR1 and CDR2 from the germline V gene are SGHVS and FQNEAQ. V was clipped by 10 bases and J by 0 bases, with 16 bases between them. CDR3 length: 14 residues. CDR3 amino acids: CAISDLGSSYEQYF. The CDR3 nucleotides are TGTGCCATCAGTGATCTGGGGAGCTCCTACGAGCAGTACTTC.

This clonotype has a count of ten or more. This chain connects TRBV12-3 or TRBV12-4 to TRBJ1-2; D is uncertain. V lost 7 bases, J lost 3 bases, and 6 bases lay in between. The CDR3 has 11 amino acids. CDR3 region: CASTVDYGYTF. CDR3 in DNA: TGTGCCAGCACCGTGGACTATGGCTACACCTTC.